The subject of this entry is one T cell receptor beta chain. Its antigen is currently not known. Base qualities were left out, and no much larger clone turns up one base away. For this chain, trimming is 5 bases at the V end and 3 bases at the J end, and the number of junction bases without a gene match is 6. The CDR3 spans 14 residues, from the cysteine through the phenylalanine. Kept here is only the CDR3 DNA, which spans 42 bases and is read in frame from base 1. According to the germline V gene, CDR1 reads ENHRY and CDR2 reads SYGVKD. The data are from a study of control samples from healthy donors and cancer patients (dated by TCRdb to 2018 to 2021). Library method: the immunoSEQ multiplex PCR assay. TCRdb's version of the immuneACCESS table is confined to in-frame rearrangements and falls short of the full clone set. An unresolved V gene accounts for under half of the shortfall where checked; the remainder is of unknown origin. Counted in this sample were 82,000 or so clones; over 90% of them appeared once. About 5% of the sample rests with the top ten.

The chain is encoded by TRBV10-3 joined to TRBJ1-1, with 7 bases aligning to TRBD1. The origin of this receptor is a woman between 18 and 30 years old in good health. Sample: blood. At the DNA level, the sequence is TGTGCCATCAGTATACAGGGGACAGACACTGAAGCTTTCTTT. This translates into CAISIQGTDTEAFF.